A single sample gave rise to the 30 T cell receptor beta chains below, sequenced in a study of blood T cell repertoires in COVID-19 (dated by TCRdb to 2020 to 2022). The library was made by the immunoSEQ multiplex PCR assay. TCRdb took over this immuneACCESS table, retaining in-frame rearrangements with V and J assigned. Such tables are incomplete; in checked studies, under half of the missing clones stem from an unresolved V gene, and the remainder is unexplained. Recorded for this sample are roughly 120,000 clones; more than 75% of them occurred a single time. The ten largest clones take up 3.9% of the sample. Sequencing was done on a sample of peripheral blood. The receptor set was obtained from a man between 60 and 75 years old with acute or convalescent COVID-19.

CDR3 amino acids: CASSLGGPPHEQFF. In DNA, the CDR3 is TGTGCCAGCAGCTTAGGTGGCCCGCCCCATGAGCAGTTCTTC. The gene calls are TRBV7-9 and TRBJ2-1, with no clear D. The CDR3 has 14 amino acids. Germline V CDR1 and CDR2: SEHNR, FQNEAQ (reference sequence). Trimming cost V 1 base and J 8 bases, with 12 bases left between them.

The count of this clone is one. The gene calls are TRBV7-2 and TRBJ2-7, with 7 bases that match TRBD2. Trimming cost V 7 bases and J 2 bases; bases outside gene matches: 8. From germline, CDR1 is SGHTA and CDR2 FQGNSA. The CDR3 is 14 amino acids. The CDR3: CASNAKGLTYEQYF. The CDR3 DNA reads TGTGCCAGCAACGCTAAGGGACTAACCTACGAGCAGTACTTC.

The V call is TRBV11-3, the J call TRBJ2-3; 10 bases are a match to TRBD2. The CDR3 spans 16 residues. Germline CDR1 is SGHNT and CDR2 is YENEEA. The ends lost 1 base at V and 5 bases at J; junction bases unmatched: 6. The CDR3 region has the DNA TGTGCCAGCAGCTTAGGAGCGGGAGGGCCGGGAGATACGCAGTATTTT. This encodes CASSLGAGGPGDTQYF.

This chain connects TRBV24-1 to TRBJ1-2, with 7 bases aligning to TRBD1. The germline gives CDR1 KGHDR, CDR2 SFDVKD. The CDR3 sequence is 15 residues long. Losses at the gene ends were 3 bases for V and 4 bases for J; bases not matched to a gene: 7. This CDR3 reads CATSDPKGDSYGYTF. The CDR3 bases are TGTGCCACCAGTGATCCGAAAGGGGACAGCTATGGCTACACCTTC.

V gene TRBV19 combines with J gene TRBJ2-6; D unresolved. The CDR3 spans 17 residues. Germline assignment: CDR1 LNHDA and CDR2 SQIVND (reference sequence). V was trimmed by 7 bases and J by 0 bases, leaving 16 bases between them. Here the CDR3 reads CASTTANLLSGANVLTF. In nucleotides, the CDR3 is TGTGCCAGTACAACCGCAAACCTACTCTCTGGGGCCAACGTCCTGACTTTC.

This chain joins TRBV27 and TRBJ2-7; D possibly corresponds to TRBD1 (5 bases). V lost 5 bases to trimming and J lost 0 bases, with 11 bases between them. Germline CDR1 MNHEY, CDR2 SMNVEV (reference sequence). CDR3 size: 14 residues. CDR3 amino acids: CASSVDRSSYEQYF. The DNA of the CDR3 is TGTGCCAGCAGTGTCGACAGAAGCTCCTACGAGCAGTACTTC.

The J gene is TRBJ2-1, the V gene TRBV6-5; 14 nucleotides match TRBD2. This CDR3 is 14 amino acids long. CDR1 and CDR2 from the germline V gene are MNHEY and SVGAGI. The V segment lost 8 bases and the J segment 5 bases; nucleotides outside the gene matches: 2. The CDR3 sequence: CASGTSGSHNEQFF. The CDR3 bases are TGTGCCAGCGGGACTAGCGGGAGCCACAATGAGCAGTTCTTC.

This chain connects TRBV6-5 to TRBJ2-3; D is possibly TRBD2 (7 bases). Deletions cut 7 bases from V and 5 bases from J, with 16 bases between. The CDR3 is 14 amino acids. CDR1 is MNHEY and CDR2 is SVGAGI in the germline V gene. The CDR3 sequence is CASNEGGIRDTQYF. The DNA of the CDR3 is TGTGCCAGCAACGAGGGGGGGATTCGAGATACGCAGTATTTT.

The gene calls are TRBV6-5 and TRBJ2-7, with D possibly matching TRBD1 (6 bases). V lost 0 bases and J 1 base, leaving 13 bases between the germline ends. There are 16 residues in the CDR3. Looked up from germline, CDR1 is MNHEY and CDR2 is SVGAGI. Here the CDR3 reads CASSYSGAGTSYEQYF. CDR3 in DNA: TGTGCCAGCAGTTACTCGGGCGCAGGGACATCCTACGAGCAGTACTTC.

The chain combines TRBV7-8 with TRBJ2-2; D is ambiguous. This CDR3 is built from 12 residues. In germline, CDR1 is SGHVS, CDR2 FQNEAQ. V dropped 5 bases and J dropped 6 bases, with 7 bases sitting between them. CDR3 sequence reads: CASSPRAGELFF. DNA of the CDR3: TGTGCCAGCAGCCCCCGCGCCGGGGAGCTGTTTTTT.

This rearrangement joins TRBV19 to TRBJ2-5; 8 bases match TRBD1. The CDR3 is 15 amino acids. Germline V gene data show CDR1 as LNHDA and CDR2 as SQIVND (reference sequence). The V segment lost 6 bases and the J segment 5 bases; nucleotides outside the gene matches: 11. The CDR3 bases are TGTGCCAGTAGAGCTCAAGGACAGGGAGGCGAGACCCAGTACTTC. Protein: CASRAQGQGGETQYF.

The CDR3 loop reads CASSPISNQPQHF. CDR3 nucleotide sequence: TGTGCCAGCAGCCCAATCAGCAATCAGCCCCAGCATTTT. The V call is TRBV4-2, the J call TRBJ1-5; D remains unclear. The CDR3 totals 13 residues. V was pared by 4 bases and J by 1 base, with 5 bases between. Germline V gene lookup returns CDR1 LGHNA and CDR2 YNFKEQ.

This clone was counted a few times. This rearrangement joins TRBV9 to TRBJ2-7; 9 bases match TRBD2. V lost 0 bases and J lost 2; bases outside the gene matches: 3. In germline, CDR1 is SGDLS, CDR2 YYNGEE. The CDR3 sequence is 15 residues long. In DNA, the CDR3 is TGTGCCAGCAGCGTAGGGACTAGCGTAGCCTACGAGCAGTACTTC. It is translated as CASSVGTSVAYEQYF.

V and J are TRBV4-3 and TRBJ1-5, with D possibly matching TRBD1 (5 bases). Germline CDR1 is LGHNA and CDR2 is YSLEER. This CDR3 has 16 amino acids. The V and J ends lost 0 bases and 4 bases respectively, with 13 bases between them. The CDR3 spells CASSQEIGRGNQPQHF. The CDR3 DNA reads as TGCGCCAGCAGCCAAGAAATAGGGAGGGGAAATCAGCCCCAGCATTTT.

The chain is built from TRBV30 and TRBJ2-7; TRBD1 matches 7 bases. This CDR3 has 16 amino acids. Germline V CDR1 and CDR2: GTSNPN, SVGIG (reference sequence). The ends lost 0 bases at V and 2 bases at J; junction bases unmatched: 10. The CDR3 DNA reads TGTGCCTGGAGTGTAGCCCAGACAGGGATTCCCTACGAGCAGTACTTC. It encodes CAWSVAQTGIPYEQYF.

V gene TRBV12-2 combines with J gene TRBJ2-3; the D segment call TRBD2 is taken from the table without a DNA check. TRBV12-2 is a pseudogene locus. This CDR3 is 20 amino acids long. CDR3 residues: CASRLVLGLAGGYCTDTQYF. The CDR3 coding sequence is TGTGCAAGTCGCTTAGTTTTGGGACTAGCGGGAGGCTACTGCACAGATACGCAGTATTTT.

V and J are TRBV10-3 and TRBJ2-3, with a weak D call TRBD1 (5 bases). CDR3 length: 13 residues. The V and J ends lost 10 bases and 5 bases respectively, with 16 bases between them. The germline V gene encodes CDR1 ENHRY and CDR2 SYGVKD. CDR3 protein: CATDGTGQDTQYF. For the CDR3, the DNA is TGTGCCACCGACGGAACAGGCCAAGATACGCAGTATTTT.

The rearrangement links TRBV6-2 or TRBV6-3 to TRBJ1-5, with D unresolved. The germline V gene encodes CDR1 MNHEY and CDR2 SVGEGT. V lost 0 bases to trimming and J lost 3 bases, with 9 bases between them. The CDR3 is made up of 15 amino acids. The CDR3 nucleotides read TGTGCCAGCAGTTACTCAGGAGGCTTCAATCAGCCCCAGCATTTT. Translating it yields CASSYSGGFNQPQHF.

This clone has just a few counts. V gene TRBV7-2 combines with J gene TRBJ2-5; 9 bases map to TRBD2. Germline CDR1 is SGHTA and CDR2 is FQGNSA. The junction had 18 bases not matched to a gene; V was cut back by 8 bases and J by 5 bases. The CDR3 consists of 17 residues. DNA of the CDR3: TGTGCCAGCGTCCGGGAGGCGGGAGGGCCCAGGGGGGAGACCCAGTACTTC. Translating gives CASVREAGGPRGETQYF.

V gene TRBV7-9 combines with J gene TRBJ2-7; TRBD2 might be the D (6 bases). The germline CDR1 and CDR2 sequences are SEHNR and FQNEAQ (reference sequence). CDR3 length: 12 residues. With 5 bases removed from V and 6 bases from J, the gap between germline ends came to 11 bases. CDR3 protein: CASSPPGAEQYF. Written as DNA, the CDR3 is TGTGCCAGCAGCCCGCCGGGAGCCGAGCAGTACTTC.

The chain joins TRBV3-1 (or the pseudogene TRBV3-2) to TRBJ2-3; D possibly corresponds to TRBD1 (7 bases). The V gene lost 0 bases and the J gene lost 8 bases, with 18 bases spanning the gap. The CDR3 extends over 16 amino acids. Germline values: CDR1 LGHDT, CDR2 YNNKEL (reference sequence). CDR3 coding DNA: TGTGCCAGCAGCCAAGATCAGGGGGAGGAGCCTGGTACGCAGTATTTT. Translation: CASSQDQGEEPGTQYF.

As DNA, the CDR3 is TGTGCCAGCTCACCCTCGGGAAACACCATATATTTT. Translated: CASSPSGNTIYF. The rearrangement uses TRBV18 and TRBJ1-3; D unclear. Looked up from germline, CDR1 is KGHSH and CDR2 is LQKENI. This CDR3 spans 12 amino acids. The V end was cut by 3 bases, the J end by 4 bases, with 4 bases between.

The V gene is TRBV6-5, the J gene TRBJ2-7; unclear D gene. Trimming removed 6 bases from V and 3 bases from J, with 9 bases in between. The CDR3 has 12 amino acids. The germline V gene has CDR1 MNHEY and CDR2 SVGAGI. This CDR3 reads CASSSAGYEQYF. The CDR3 region has the DNA TGTGCCAGCAGCTCAGCAGGCTACGAGCAGTACTTC.

V usage is TRBV7-9 and J usage is TRBJ2-3; 13 bases match TRBD2. Germline V gene sequence: CDR1 SEHNR, CDR2 FQNEAQ (reference sequence). J gave up 6 bases and V 5 bases, and 8 bases lay outside the gene matches. The CDR3 is 16 amino acids. The CDR3 DNA is TGTGCCAGCAGCGGACGGACTAGCGGGAGAGGTGATACGCAGTATTTT. Protein product: CASSGRTSGRGDTQYF.

This sequence joins TRBV28 and TRBJ2-1; D is ambiguous. There are 14 residues in the CDR3. Germline CDR1 is MDHEN and CDR2 is SYDVKM. Between the trimmed V and J ends, which lost 4 bases and 3 bases, there was a span of 10 bases. The CDR3 is CASSSDRNYNEQFF. The CDR3 bases are TGTGCCAGCAGTTCAGATCGTAACTACAATGAGCAGTTCTTC.

The chain has TRBV10-3 and TRBJ2-2; 7 nucleotides align to TRBD1. The V gene's germline CDR1 is ENHRY and CDR2 SYGVKD. J gave up 4 bases and V 6 bases, and 8 bases lay outside the gene matches. CDR3 length equals 15 residues. CDR3 sequence: CAIRHDRVATGELFF. In DNA, the CDR3 is TGTGCCATCAGACACGACAGGGTTGCCACCGGGGAGCTGTTTTTT.

The chain is built from TRBV7-3 and TRBJ2-1; TRBD2 agrees at 13 bases. CDR3 size: 17 residues. V dropped 1 base and J dropped 8; count of bases not matched to a gene: 8. Germline assignment: CDR1 SGHTA and CDR2 FQGTGA. CDR3 protein: CASSLNPGLAGADEQFF. CDR3 DNA: TGTGCCAGCAGCTTAAACCCCGGACTAGCGGGAGCCGATGAGCAGTTCTTC.

This clone was found once. The chain combines TRBV4-2 with TRBJ2-1; TRBD2 matches 13 bases. This CDR3 has 17 amino acids. The germline CDR1 and CDR2 sequences are LGHNA and YNFKEQ. V lost 1 base to trimming and J lost 8 bases; unmatched junction nucleotides: 8. This CDR3 is CASSQGFTSGGGHEQFF. In nucleotides, the CDR3 is TGTGCCAGCAGCCAAGGATTCACTAGCGGGGGGGGGCATGAGCAGTTCTTC.

In its sample, this clone was seen a few times. The V call is TRBV7-8, the J call TRBJ1-6; 8 bases align to TRBD1. The CDR3 covers 16 residues. Trimming at V came to 5 bases and at J to 6 bases, leaving 9 bases not matched to a gene. Looked up from germline, CDR1 is SGHVS and CDR2 is FQNEAQ. The CDR3 protein is CASSPHSDRVNSPLHF. In DNA form, the CDR3 reads TGTGCCAGCAGCCCTCACTCGGACAGGGTTAATTCACCCCTCCACTTT.

This clone has more than one count but fewer than ten. V usage is TRBV24-1 and J usage is TRBJ2-3; 7 bases line up with TRBD2. The CDR3 sequence is 13 residues long. V trimming: 8 bases; J trimming: 4 bases; junction bases outside the gene matches: 5. Germline values: CDR1 KGHDR, CDR2 SFDVKD. CDR3 sequence reads: CATNFGGSDTQYF. CDR3 bases: TGTGCCACCAATTTCGGGGGGTCAGATACGCAGTATTTT.